The 32 T cell receptor beta chains below were found in one sample sequenced in a study of blood T cell repertoires in COVID-19. The assay was immunoSEQ multiplex PCR, and TCRdb's table has in-frame clones only and misses some. The sample carries 200,000 to 300,000 clones, more than 90% recorded once. The sequencing sample was made of peripheral blood. The receptors stem from a person in their late teens or twenties with COVID-19, enrolled during active disease.

The rearrangement links TRBV19 to TRBJ1-6; D is ambiguous. V was shortened by 8 bases and J by 12 bases, with 8 bases between the two germline ends. The CDR3 sequence is 10 residues long. Germline V gene lookup returns CDR1 LNHDA and CDR2 SQIVND (reference sequence). The CDR3: CASPTGPLHF. The DNA for the CDR3 is TGTGCCAGTCCGACGGGACCCCTCCACTTT.

The chain uses TRBV6-1 and TRBJ2-1; 9 bases agree with TRBD2. This CDR3 has 14 residues. V shed 2 bases and J 8 bases; nucleotides not matched to a gene: 4. CDR1 and CDR2 from the germline V gene are MNHNS and SASEGT. For the CDR3, the DNA is TGTGCCAGCAGTGAAATAGCGGGAGTCTATGAGCAGTTCTTC. Translated, it gives CASSEIAGVYEQFF.

This sequence joins TRBV3-1 (or the pseudogene TRBV3-2) and TRBJ1-4, with a possible D match to TRBD1 (6 bases). CDR1 is LGHDT and CDR2 is YNNKEL in the germline V gene (reference sequence). The V end lost 1 base, the J end lost 8 bases, and 14 bases lay between the germline ends. This CDR3 has 15 residues. The CDR3 region is CASSQGVRGEEKLFF. Written as DNA, the CDR3 is TGTGCCAGCAGCCAAGGGGTCAGGGGAGAGGAAAAACTGTTTTTT.

The chain links TRBV3-1 (or the pseudogene TRBV3-2) to TRBJ2-7; no clear D gene. Trimming shortened V by 0 bases and J by 4 bases, and 13 bases separated the two germline ends. The CDR3 contains 15 residues. The germline CDR1 and CDR2 sequences are LGHDT and YNNKEL (reference sequence). The CDR3 bases are TGTGCCAGCAGCCAAGAATTCTTTCCCGGTTACGAGCAGTACTTC. This encodes CASSQEFFPGYEQYF.

This clone has only one observation. The chain uses TRBV6-5 and TRBJ2-3; D is unresolved. The germline V gene encodes CDR1 MNHEY and CDR2 SVGAGI. V lost 5 bases to trimming and J lost 4 bases, with 13 bases between them. The CDR3 loop spans 14 amino acids. CDR3 loop: CASSPRDGPDTQYF. The CDR3 DNA sequence: TGTGCCAGCAGTCCTCGAGATGGGCCAGATACGCAGTATTTT.

In this sample, this clone turned up once. The CDR3 sequence is CASSHPTDPQTTNEKLFF. Here the CDR3 DNA reads TGCGCCAGCAGCCACCCGACTGATCCCCAAACCACTAATGAAAAACTGTTTTTT. The V and J genes are TRBV4-1 and TRBJ1-4, with no clear D. Trimming pared 3 bases from V and 2 bases from J, leaving 19 bases between. The CDR3 spans 18 residues. CDR1 and CDR2 from the germline V gene are MGHRA and YSYEKL.

V usage is TRBV23-1 and J usage is TRBJ1-6; 9 nucleotides align to TRBD1. TRBV23-1 is filed as an ORF, its function uncertain. J gave up 0 bases and V 4 bases, and 16 bases lay outside the gene matches. The CDR3 has 21 residues. CDR3 residues: CASSPRRDRAQGGSYNSPLHF. The CDR3 nucleotides read TGCGCCAGCAGTCCCCGAAGGGACAGGGCTCAAGGGGGCTCCTATAATTCACCCCTCCACTTT.

V gene TRBV7-2 combines with J gene TRBJ2-1; D is uncertain. Per germline, CDR1 SGHTA and CDR2 FQGNSA. V dropped 1 base and J dropped 5 bases, with 9 bases sitting between them. The CDR3 runs 14 residues. The CDR3 is CASSLGSVNNEQFF. CDR3 coding DNA: TGTGCCAGCAGCTTAGGTTCGGTAAACAATGAGCAGTTCTTC.

The V gene is TRBV27, the J gene TRBJ1-5; the match to TRBD1 covers 10 bases. The V gene's germline CDR1 is MNHEY and CDR2 SMNVEV (reference sequence). CDR3 length equals 15 residues. Trimming at V came to 5 bases and at J to 6 bases, leaving 7 bases not matched to a gene. The CDR3 protein is CASSPVGQGLQPQHF. In nucleotides, the CDR3 is TGTGCCAGCAGTCCCGTGGGACAGGGGCTTCAGCCCCAGCATTTT.

A single count supports this clone. This sequence joins TRBV19 and TRBJ1-1; TRBD1 might be the D (6 bases). V lost 7 bases and J 1 base, leaving 13 bases between the germline ends. The CDR3 contains 14 residues. Germline V gene lookup returns CDR1 LNHDA and CDR2 SQIVND (reference sequence). DNA of the CDR3: TGTGCCAGTACTCGAGCCAGGGGGAACACTGAAGCTTTCTTT. Protein product: CASTRARGNTEAFF.

The rearrangement links TRBV27 to TRBJ2-1; possibly TRBD1 for D (6 bases). Trimming took off 5 bases at V and 6 bases at J, with 14 bases between the two ends. Germline V CDR1 and CDR2: MNHEY, SMNVEV (reference sequence). The CDR3 extends over 14 amino acids. Here the CDR3 reads CASSKRTEVNEQFF. The CDR3 DNA sequence: TGTGCCAGCAGTAAAAGGACAGAGGTCAATGAGCAGTTCTTC.

This chain links TRBV2 with TRBJ2-2; 11 bases line up with TRBD1. This CDR3 has 17 amino acids. J was trimmed by 3 bases and V by 6 bases; bases with no gene match: 9. Germline CDR1 and CDR2: SNHLY and FYNNEI. CDR3 residues: CASSQDRGRIDTGELFF. In nucleotides, the CDR3 is TGTGCCAGCAGCCAGGACAGGGGGCGGATTGACACCGGGGAGCTGTTTTTT.

The V call is TRBV6-4, the J call TRBJ1-1; D ambiguous. Trimming took 4 bases from V and 1 from J, leaving 7 bases between them. Germline CDR1 MRHNA, CDR2 SNTAGT. The CDR3 spans 13 residues. CDR3 sequence reads: CASSVTRNTEAFF. CDR3 DNA: TGTGCCAGCAGTGTGACAAGGAACACTGAAGCTTTCTTT.

The rearrangement joins TRBV13 to TRBJ1-1; D possibly corresponds to TRBD1 (5 bases). CDR3 length: 14 residues. V gave up 3 bases and J gave up 8 bases, with 16 bases separating them. CDR1 and CDR2 from the germline V gene are PRHDT and FYEKMQ (reference sequence). CDR3 nucleotide sequence: TGTGCCAGCAGCTTGGGGCCCCGGGGGATCGAAGCTTTCTTT. This codes for CASSLGPRGIEAFF.

This chain connects TRBV12-5 to TRBJ2-5; 11 bases fit TRBD2. Germline trimming cut 7 bases from V and 5 bases from J; bases unmatched to any gene: 6. In germline, CDR1 is LGHNT, CDR2 FRNRAP. The CDR3 is 14 amino acids. As DNA, the CDR3 is TGTGCTAGTGCCTTGACTAGCGGGATGGAGACCCAGTACTTC. Translation gives CASALTSGMETQYF.

The chain carries TRBV4-2 and TRBJ2-2; no firm D call. Deletions cut 4 bases from V and 1 base from J, with 4 bases between. This CDR3 region has 13 residues. Germline CDR1 and CDR2: LGHNA and YNFKEQ. CDR3 residues: CASSPQNTGELFF. For the CDR3, the DNA is TGTGCCAGCAGCCCCCAGAACACCGGGGAGCTGTTTTTT.

This clone was detected a few times. The chain carries TRBV2 and TRBJ2-7, with 11 bases fitting TRBD1. The CDR3 contains 13 residues. With 6 bases clipped from V and 3 bases from J, the junction kept 1 base outside the gene matches. Germline values: CDR1 SNHLY, CDR2 FYNNEI. CDR3 sequence reads: CASSGTGGYEQYF. CDR3 bases: TGTGCCAGCAGCGGGACAGGGGGCTACGAGCAGTACTTC.

The rearrangement uses TRBV9 and TRBJ2-5, with 9 bases identical to TRBD1. Germline loops: CDR1 SGDLS, CDR2 YYNGEE. This CDR3 is 15 amino acids long. V lost 3 bases and J lost 5; bases outside the gene matches: 8. CDR3 nucleotides: TGTGCCAGCAGCGCCGGGACAGGGATCGTTGAGACCCAGTACTTC. This translates into CASSAGTGIVETQYF.

The V gene is TRBV6-5, the J gene TRBJ2-3; a possible D gene is TRBD1 (5 bases). The length of the CDR3 is 16 residues. Germline V gene sequence: CDR1 MNHEY, CDR2 SVGAGI. Trimming pared 4 bases from V and 0 bases from J, leaving 14 bases between. The CDR3 is CASSLHRQSSTDTQYF. Here the CDR3 DNA reads TGTGCCAGCAGTTTACATCGACAGTCTAGCACAGATACGCAGTATTTT.

This rearrangement joins TRBV28 to TRBJ1-4; the D is unclear. Germline values: CDR1 MDHEN, CDR2 SYDVKM. V was clipped by 7 bases and J by 5 bases, with 14 bases between them. The CDR3 runs 14 residues. The CDR3 DNA follows: TGTGCCAGCAACCGAGTTAGCTTGAATGAAAAACTGTTTTTT. Translation: CASNRVSLNEKLFF.

The chain combines TRBV5-1 with TRBJ1-3, with D possibly TRBD1 on 5 matching bases. The CDR3 totals 15 residues. Germline CDR1 and CDR2: SGHRS and YFSETQ. Trimming took 4 bases from V and 2 from J, leaving 13 bases between them. CDR3 coding DNA: TGCGCCAGCAGCCCGTCAACAGGACCTGGAAACACCATATATTTT. Its translation is CASSPSTGPGNTIYF.

This clone was recorded a few times. V gene TRBV4-1 combines with J gene TRBJ1-4; 7 nucleotides align to TRBD1. Germline V gives CDR1 MGHRA, CDR2 YSYEKL. The CDR3 is 14 residues long. V gave up 5 bases and J gave up 5 bases; unmatched junction bases: 5. CDR3 coding DNA: TGCGCCAGCAGCACGACAGGGATGAATGAAAAACTGTTTTTT. Translated, it gives CASSTTGMNEKLFF.

The chain combines TRBV7-9 with TRBJ2-3; a weak D match, TRBD2 (6 bases). The CDR3 is made up of 15 amino acids. The germline V gene has CDR1 SEHNR and CDR2 FQNEAQ (reference sequence). V was trimmed by 5 bases and J by 4 bases, leaving 16 bases between them. The CDR3 loop is CASSDRLGMADTQYF. CDR3 DNA sequence: TGTGCCAGCAGCGATAGACTAGGGATGGCAGATACGCAGTATTTT.

The chain uses TRBV19 and TRBJ2-7, with D perhaps matching TRBD1 (5 bases). Germline V lookup: CDR1 LNHDA, CDR2 SQIVND (reference sequence). Trimming took off 6 bases at V and 2 bases at J, with 11 bases between the two ends. The CDR3 is 13 residues long. The CDR3: CASSPGYTYEQYF. DNA of the CDR3: TGTGCCAGTAGCCCAGGGTATACCTACGAGCAGTACTTC.

V is TRBV19 and J is TRBJ2-3, with TRBD2 as a possible D gene (6 bases). Trimming removed 5 bases from V and 3 bases from J, with 15 bases in between. This CDR3 is 15 amino acids long. Germline values: CDR1 LNHDA, CDR2 SQIVND (reference sequence). CDR3 bases: TGTGCCAGTAGTCCCTTCCGCGGGAATACAGATACGCAGTATTTT. Translation gives CASSPFRGNTDTQYF.

The chain joins TRBV6-5 to TRBJ2-1, with 7 bases aligning to TRBD2. The CDR3 spans 16 residues. Germline CDR1 reads MNHEY; CDR2 reads SVGAGI. The J segment lost 0 bases and the V segment lost 2 bases, leaving 4 bases of the junction unmatched. The CDR3 loop reads CASSYLRTSSYNEQFF. In nucleotides, the CDR3 is TGTGCCAGCAGTTACCTCAGGACTAGCTCCTACAATGAGCAGTTCTTC.

The gene calls are TRBV19 and TRBJ2-5; no clear D gene. This CDR3 comprises 12 residues. V lost 5 bases and J 5 bases, leaving 9 bases between the germline ends. In germline, CDR1 is LNHDA, CDR2 SQIVND (reference sequence). CDR3 sequence: CASSSSSETQYF. Written as DNA, the CDR3 is TGTGCCAGTAGTTCCAGTAGCGAGACCCAGTACTTC.

The chain couples TRBV6-1 to TRBJ2-1, with 7 bases matching TRBD2. This CDR3 is 16 amino acids long. Germline lookup yields CDR1 MNHNS and CDR2 SASEGT. V shed 3 bases and J 3 bases; nucleotides not matched to a gene: 8. CDR3 coding DNA: TGTGCCAGCAGTGACACCGGCGGGAGAATCTACAATGAGCAGTTCTTC. Amino acids: CASSDTGGRIYNEQFF.

The chain combines TRBV19 with TRBJ1-6, with 8 bases aligning to TRBD1. The CDR3 is 15 amino acids. CDR1 is LNHDA, CDR2 SQIVND, per germline (reference sequence). The V and J ends lost 5 bases and 8 bases, in that order; junction bases with no gene match: 8. CDR3 sequence: CASSSHRGTDSPLHF. The CDR3 nucleotides are TGTGCCAGTAGTTCCCACAGGGGGACGGATTCACCCCTCCACTTT.

The chain couples TRBV28 to TRBJ2-1; 11 nucleotides match TRBD1. J lost 3 bases, V lost 8 bases, and 12 bases had no gene match. Germline V gives CDR1 MDHEN, CDR2 SYDVKM. This CDR3 spans 17 amino acids. CDR3 in amino acids: CASLGQGALRGYNEQFF. CDR3 sequence (DNA): TGTGCCAGCCTAGGACAGGGGGCGCTTCGCGGCTACAATGAGCAGTTCTTC.

This clone was picked up a small number of times. V and J are TRBV5-1 and TRBJ1-4, with a possible D match to TRBD1 (6 bases). From germline, CDR1 is SGHRS and CDR2 YFSETQ. Between the trimmed V and J ends, which lost 0 bases and 3 bases, there was a span of 6 bases. The CDR3 is 14 amino acids. CDR3 sequence reads: CASSLGTANEKLFF. CDR3 DNA: TGCGCCAGCAGCTTGGGGACAGCTAATGAAAAACTGTTTTTT.

The chain combines TRBV13 with TRBJ1-1; the D gene is possibly TRBD1 (6 bases). V was cut by 5 bases and J by 4 bases, with 14 bases left in between. Germline V lookup: CDR1 PRHDT, CDR2 FYEKMQ (reference sequence). CDR3 length: 14 residues. CDR3 loop: CASSPPGVITEAFF. Written as DNA, the CDR3 is TGTGCCAGCAGCCCCCCAGGGGTGATCACTGAAGCTTTCTTT.